One and the same sample provided the 29 T cell receptor beta chains below, sequenced in a study of shared T cell receptors in the human thymus (dated by TCRdb to the early 2020s). The library was prepared using the immunoSEQ multiplex PCR assay. The table comes from immuneACCESS by way of TCRdb, which keeps in-frame sequences with V and J called. Part of the clones is missing from these tables; in studies checked, under half for an unresolved V gene and the rest for unknown reasons. The sample records about 380,000 clones, approximately 95% of which are singletons. Jointly, the top ten make up roughly 0.02% of the sample. Sequencing was carried out using thymocytes. The receptors stem from a human donor.

The chain carries TRBV11-3 and TRBJ2-3; D possibly corresponds to TRBD1 (6 bases). Germline V lookup: CDR1 SGHNT, CDR2 YENEEA. The CDR3 is 18 residues long. Trimming left V 1 base short and J 1 base short, with 18 bases between. The CDR3 coding sequence is TGTGCCAGCAGCTTAGCAGGGGATATGGAGTCGGGCACAGATACGCAGTATTTT. It translates to CASSLAGDMESGTDTQYF.

The chain recombines TRBV14 with TRBJ2-2; 8 bases are shared with TRBD2. V dropped 4 bases and J dropped 5; count of bases not matched to a gene: 9. The CDR3 has 16 amino acids. From germline, CDR1 is SGHDN and CDR2 FVKESK. The DNA for the CDR3 is TGTGCCAGCAGCCCCTCCAGCGGGAGAGTAACCGGGGAGCTGTTTTTT. Its translation: CASSPSSGRVTGELFF.

V is TRBV7-2 and J is TRBJ1-2; no firm D call. Trimming removed 2 bases at V and 7 bases at J, with 17 bases between. In germline, CDR1 is SGHTA, CDR2 FQGNSA. The CDR3 is 15 residues long. The CDR3 loop reads CASSLTVPWIAGYTF. The CDR3 bases are TGTGCCAGCAGCTTAACGGTCCCTTGGATAGCTGGCTACACCTTC.

CDR3 bases: TGTGCCAGCAGTGACTCTAGGTTGGCGGGCTCCTACAATGAGCAGTTCTTC. This encodes CASSDSRLAGSYNEQFF. The chain employs TRBV6-4 and TRBJ2-1; weak D call: TRBD2 (5 bases). V lost 0 bases, J lost 0 bases, and 12 bases lay in between. Germline V gene data show CDR1 as MRHNA and CDR2 as SNTAGT. The CDR3 runs to 17 residues.

V usage is TRBV6-4 and J usage is TRBJ1-2; D call uncertain. Germline lookup yields CDR1 MRHNA and CDR2 SNTAGT. There are 14 residues in the CDR3. Trimming left V 6 bases short and J 4 bases short, with 15 bases between. In DNA, the CDR3 is TGTGCCAGCAGGGATGAAAGAGATGGCTATGGCTACACCTTC. Amino acid sequence: CASRDERDGYGYTF.

The chain combines TRBV5-1 with TRBJ1-1; unclear D gene. The V and J ends lost 1 base and 1 base respectively, with 14 bases between them. Germline-derived CDR1 and CDR2 are SGHRS and YFSETQ. The CDR3 extends over 16 amino acids. The CDR3 here is CASSLKSPSGNTEAFF. CDR3 nucleotides: TGCGCCAGCAGCTTGAAATCCCCTTCTGGGAACACTGAAGCTTTCTTT.

The chain couples TRBV29-1 to TRBJ2-7; 9 bases fit TRBD1. This CDR3 has 14 residues. Germline-derived CDR1 and CDR2 are SQVTM and ANQGSEA. Trimming took 7 bases from V and 2 from J; bases not matched to a gene: 9. This chain's CDR3 is CSAAPRTGAYEQYF. The CDR3, as DNA: TGCAGCGCTGCCCCCCGGACAGGGGCCTACGAGCAGTACTTC.

V and J are TRBV7-9 and TRBJ1-5; D is uncertain. Germline CDR1 reads SEHNR; CDR2 reads FQNEAQ (reference sequence). This CDR3 contains 16 residues. The ends were cut back, 1 base at V and 1 base at J, with 11 bases in the middle. DNA for the CDR3: TGTGCCAGCAGCTTAGATGGCCCCGGCAGCAATCAGCCCCAGCATTTT. Protein sequence: CASSLDGPGSNQPQHF.

The gene calls are TRBV13 and TRBJ2-7, with 13 bases identical to TRBD2. The V and J ends lost 0 bases and 2 bases, in that order; junction bases with no gene match: 4. CDR3 length: 17 amino acids. Germline V gene data show CDR1 as PRHDT and CDR2 as FYEKMQ (reference sequence). The CDR3 spells CASSLGTSGRRTYEQYF. In DNA form, the CDR3 reads TGTGCCAGCAGCTTAGGGACTAGCGGGAGGAGGACCTACGAGCAGTACTTC.

This clone showed up just a few times. V usage is TRBV10-1 and J usage is TRBJ1-1; D uncertain. V lost 3 bases, J lost 1 base, and 3 bases lay in between. The germline V gene has CDR1 WNHNN and CDR2 SYGVQD (reference sequence). The CDR3 runs to 12 residues. CDR3 in amino acids: CASSDRNTEAFF. CDR3 coding DNA: TGCGCCAGCAGTGATAGGAACACTGAAGCTTTCTTT.

This chain connects TRBV6-6 to TRBJ1-3, with D possibly TRBD1 on 6 matching bases. In germline, CDR1 is MNHNY, CDR2 SVGAGI (reference sequence). V lost 2 bases, J lost 4 bases, and 15 bases lay in between. This CDR3 spans 16 amino acids. The CDR3 here is CASSYPTGKPGNTIYF. For the CDR3, the DNA is TGTGCCAGCAGTTACCCAACAGGGAAGCCAGGAAACACCATATATTTT.

J is TRBJ2-2 and V is TRBV7-3; 9 bases are a match to TRBD2. The germline CDR1 and CDR2 sequences are SGHTA and FQGTGA. V gave up 6 bases and J gave up 6 bases; unmatched junction bases: 23. CDR3 length: 20 residues. The CDR3 nucleotides read TGTGCCAGCAGTTCCCCCCGGCGACTAGCGGTCGGAGAGGGAGCCGGGGAGCTGTTTTTT. It codes for CASSSPRRLAVGEGAGELFF.

The rearrangement links TRBV30 to TRBJ1-5, with no clear D. Germline CDR1 and CDR2: GTSNPN and SVGIG (reference sequence). This CDR3 has 15 amino acids. With 3 bases removed from V and 0 bases from J, the gap between germline ends came to 12 bases. CDR3 sequence reads: CAWRSPTDSNQPQHF. CDR3 nucleotide sequence: TGTGCCTGGAGGTCCCCGACGGATAGCAATCAGCCCCAGCATTTT.

This chain joins TRBV27 and TRBJ2-3, with 7 bases matching TRBD1. There are 15 residues in the CDR3. J lost 5 bases, V lost 4 bases, and 9 bases had no gene match. Germline CDR1 reads MNHEY; CDR2 reads SMNVEV (reference sequence). CDR3 DNA: TGTGCCAGCAGTTACGGGACAGCCCGGAGAGATACGCAGTATTTT. It specifies CASSYGTARRDTQYF.

In DNA form, the CDR3 reads TGTGCCAGCAGTGAAGCGCCCGACAGGCTGGATGGCTACACCTTC. Translated, it gives CASSEAPDRLDGYTF. This chain connects TRBV6-1 to TRBJ1-2; a weak D match, TRBD1 (6 bases). Looked up from germline, CDR1 is MNHNS and CDR2 is SASEGT. The V gene lost 0 bases and the J gene lost 6 bases, with 14 bases spanning the gap. There are 15 residues in the CDR3.

This chain links TRBV5-4 with TRBJ2-7, with D perhaps being TRBD1 or TRBD2 (5 bases each). The CDR3 length is 13 residues. V lost 4 bases and J lost 6, with 14 bases in between. Germline CDR1 is SGHNT and CDR2 is YYREEE (reference sequence). Here the CDR3 DNA reads TGTGCCAGCAGCCTCTGGGGCGGGTGCGAGCAGTACTTC. It is translated as CASSLWGGCEQYF.

V gene TRBV5-1 combines with J gene TRBJ2-5; 14 positions agree with TRBD2. The length of the CDR3 is 18 residues. V was clipped by 0 bases and J by 0 bases; unmatched bases: 4. CDR1 and CDR2 from the germline V gene are SGHRS and YFSETQ. Written as DNA, the CDR3 is TGCGCCAGCAGCTTGGGACTAGCGGGAGGGGAGTACCAAGAGACCCAGTACTTC. This sequence encodes CASSLGLAGGEYQETQYF.

The chain links TRBV5-8 to TRBJ2-7; 7 positions match TRBD2. V shed 4 bases, J shed 1 base, and the junction held 8 bases outside the gene matches. The CDR3 covers 15 residues. Germline CDR1 SGHTS, CDR2 YDEGEE. CDR3 DNA sequence: TGTGCCAGCAGCACCTATCGGGGAGGGTCCTACGAGCAGTACTTC. Amino acids: CASSTYRGGSYEQYF.

V is TRBV2 and J is TRBJ1-2; D gene unclear. The CDR3 covers 12 residues. CDR1 is SNHLY, CDR2 FYNNEI, per germline. V lost 6 bases and J 12 bases, leaving 17 bases between the germline ends. The CDR3 DNA reads as TGTGCCAGCAGCGAAATGACCGCTCTTAACACCTTC. This gives the protein CASSEMTALNTF.

This rearrangement joins TRBV10-1 to TRBJ2-2; unclear D gene. Germline loops: CDR1 WNHNN, CDR2 SYGVQD (reference sequence). The V end was cut by 8 bases, the J end by 7 bases, with 23 bases between. The CDR3 totals 16 residues. This CDR3 is CASATEAAGFGGELFF. CDR3 sequence (DNA): TGCGCCAGCGCCACAGAGGCCGCCGGGTTTGGCGGGGAGCTGTTTTTT.

Here the CDR3 DNA reads TGTGCCAGCTCACCACCTGGACAGGGTTGCCCTGAAGCTTTCTTT. Its protein product is CASSPPGQGCPEAFF. This rearrangement joins TRBV18 to TRBJ1-1; TRBD1 matches 8 bases. The J segment lost 6 bases and the V segment lost 0 bases, leaving 6 bases of the junction unmatched. The CDR3 is made up of 15 amino acids. The germline CDR1 and CDR2 sequences are KGHSH and LQKENI. Variable domain in full (rest from reference TRBV18 and TRBJ1-1): NAGVMQNPRHLVRRRGQEARLRCSPMKGHSHVYWYRQLPEEGLKFMVYLQKENIIDESGMPKERFSAEFPKEGPSILRIQQVVRGDSAAYFCASSPPGQGCPEAFFGQGTRLTVV.

The V gene is TRBV7-9, the J gene TRBJ2-7; 10 bases match TRBD1. Germline V gene sequence: CDR1 SEHNR, CDR2 FQNEAQ (reference sequence). This CDR3 comprises 17 residues. V lost 1 base to trimming and J lost 4 bases; unmatched junction nucleotides: 10. CDR3 nucleotides: TGTGCCAGCAGCTTAGAAGGACAGGGGGAGAACGGGTACGAGCAGTACTTC. This codes for CASSLEGQGENGYEQYF.

The rearrangement joins TRBV5-1 to TRBJ2-1, with TRBD2 identical over 8 bases. Germline CDR1 and CDR2: SGHRS and YFSETQ. This CDR3 has 19 residues. The J segment lost 1 base and the V segment lost 5 bases, leaving 17 bases of the junction unmatched. Here the CDR3 DNA reads TGCGCCAGCAGACAGGGCCCAGCGGGGGCTATGATATCCTACAATGAGCAGTTCTTC. Its protein is CASRQGPAGAMISYNEQFF. Full variable domain (remainder filled in from reference TRBV5-1 and TRBJ2-1): KAGVTQTPRYLIKTRGQQVTLSCSPISGHRSVSWYQQTPGQGLQFLFEYFSETQRNKGNFPGRFSGRQFSNSRSEMNVSTLELGDSALYLCASRQGPAGAMISYNEQFFGPGTRLTVL.

The sample holds one count of this clone. The chain joins TRBV7-8 to TRBJ2-7; 9 nucleotides match TRBD1. From germline, CDR1 is SGHVS and CDR2 FQNEAQ. The CDR3 is 14 amino acids. The V gene end was trimmed by 5 bases and the J gene end by 2 bases; junction bases not matched to a gene: 4. CDR3 in amino acids: CASSMGTGTYEQYF. In DNA form, the CDR3 reads TGTGCCAGCAGCATGGGGACAGGGACCTACGAGCAGTACTTC.

The chain links TRBV6-5 to TRBJ1-3, with 7 nucleotides matching TRBD1. Per germline, CDR1 MNHEY and CDR2 SVGAGI. J was trimmed by 5 bases and V by 0 bases; bases with no gene match: 4. The CDR3 covers 15 residues. CDR3 coding DNA: TGTGCCAGCAGTTACTCGCCAGGGGGGAGAAACACCATATATTTT. It encodes CASSYSPGGRNTIYF.

This chain uses TRBV7-9 with TRBJ1-4; TRBD1 might be the D (5 bases). The V and J ends lost 4 bases and 0 bases respectively, with 12 bases between them. CDR3 size: 16 residues. CDR1 SEHNR and CDR2 FQNEAQ come from the germline V gene (reference sequence). In nucleotides, the CDR3 is TGTGCCAGCAGCTACGGATTGGGGGCAACTAATGAAAAACTGTTTTTT. Protein: CASSYGLGATNEKLFF.

V is TRBV10-1 and J is TRBJ1-1, with D possibly TRBD1 on 5 matching bases. Between the trimmed V and J ends, which lost 0 bases and 1 base, there was a span of 6 bases. Germline lookup yields CDR1 WNHNN and CDR2 SYGVQD (reference sequence). The CDR3 has 14 residues. The CDR3 DNA reads TGCGCCAGCAGTGAGTCTGGGGGGAACACTGAAGCTTTCTTT. Translating gives CASSESGGNTEAFF.

The chain is built from TRBV7-6 and TRBJ2-7, with TRBD2 matching over 9 bases. Germline V gene data show CDR1 as SGHVS and CDR2 as FNYEAQ. V gave up 6 bases and J gave up 6 bases; unmatched junction bases: 15. The CDR3 covers 16 residues. The CDR3 loop reads CASSELVLSGRGEQYF. CDR3 nucleotides: TGTGCCAGCAGTGAACTGGTCCTTAGCGGGAGAGGCGAGCAGTACTTC.

The chain employs TRBV5-6 and TRBJ2-2; D remains ambiguous. The length of the CDR3 is 15 residues. Germline V gene lookup returns CDR1 SGHDT and CDR2 YYEEEE. V lost 5 bases and J 5 bases, leaving 16 bases between the germline ends. CDR3 nucleotides: TGTGCCAGCAGATCGATGGGTGAAGGTACCGGGGAGCTGTTTTTT. It yields the protein CASRSMGEGTGELFF.